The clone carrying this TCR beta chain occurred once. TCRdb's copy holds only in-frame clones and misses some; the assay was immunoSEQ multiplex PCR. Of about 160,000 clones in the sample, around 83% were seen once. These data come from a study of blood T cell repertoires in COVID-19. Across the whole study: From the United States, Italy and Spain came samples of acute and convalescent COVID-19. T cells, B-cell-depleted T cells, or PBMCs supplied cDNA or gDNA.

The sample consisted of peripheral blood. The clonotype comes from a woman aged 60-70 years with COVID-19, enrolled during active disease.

The CDR3 spells CASTAGGSYNSPLHF. The CDR3 coding sequence is TGTGCCAGCACCGCGGGGGGTTCCTATAATTCACCCCTCCACTTT. This chain links TRBV9 with TRBJ1-6; D perhaps matches TRBD1 (5 bases). This CDR3 comprises 15 residues. Germline CDR1 SGDLS, CDR2 YYNGEE. V shed 6 bases and J shed 1 base, with 11 bases lying between them.